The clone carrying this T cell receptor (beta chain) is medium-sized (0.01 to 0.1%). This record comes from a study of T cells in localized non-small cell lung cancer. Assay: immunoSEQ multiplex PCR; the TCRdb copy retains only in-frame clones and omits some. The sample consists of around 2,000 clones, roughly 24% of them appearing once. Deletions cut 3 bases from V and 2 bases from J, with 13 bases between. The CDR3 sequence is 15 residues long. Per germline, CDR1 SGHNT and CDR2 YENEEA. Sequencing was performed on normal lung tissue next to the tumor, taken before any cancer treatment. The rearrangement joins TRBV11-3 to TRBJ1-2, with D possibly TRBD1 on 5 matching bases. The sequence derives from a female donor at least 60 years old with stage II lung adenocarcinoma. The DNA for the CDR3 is TGTGCCAGCAGCTTGAGTCTGGGGACCAACTATGGCTACACCTTC. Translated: CASSLSLGTNYGYTF. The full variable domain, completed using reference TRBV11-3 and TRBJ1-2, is EAGVVQSPRYKIIEKKQPVAFWCNPISGHNTLYWYLQNLGQGPELLIRYENEEAVDDSQLPKDRFSAERLKGVDSTLKIQPAELGDSAVYLCASSLSLGTNYGYTFGSGTRLTVV.